This section outlines one TCR beta chain sequence together with its context. This specimen comes from a study of blood T cell repertoires in COVID-19. Study context: The United States, Italy and Spain supplied acute and convalescent COVID-19 samples.

Clones were sequenced by immunoSEQ multiplex PCR, and TCRdb holds only the in-frame ones, with some missing. The repertoire holds roughly 400,000 clones, with roughly 86% as singletons. The V end was cut by 8 bases, the J end by 4 bases, with 11 bases between. Looked up from germline, CDR1 is SGHAT and CDR2 is FQNNGV. This CDR3 comprises 13 residues. The chain has TRBV11-2 and TRBJ1-4; TRBD1 might be the D (6 bases). The source material was PBMCs or T cells enriched from blood (not recorded which). The TCR originated in a woman younger than 45 who had recovered from COVID-19. The CDR3: CASGTGLNEKLFF. For the CDR3, the DNA is TGTGCCAGCGGAACAGGGCTTAATGAAAAACTGTTTTTT.